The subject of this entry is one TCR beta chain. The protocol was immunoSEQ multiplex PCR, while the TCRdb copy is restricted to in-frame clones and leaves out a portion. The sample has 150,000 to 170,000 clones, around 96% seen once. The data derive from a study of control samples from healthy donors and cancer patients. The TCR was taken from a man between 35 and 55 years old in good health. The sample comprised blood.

This chain's CDR3 is CASRYQAGPYEQYF. In nucleotides, the CDR3 is TGTGCCAGCAGATACCAAGCGGGGCCATACGAGCAGTACTTC. The V call is TRBV6-6, the J call TRBJ2-7; TRBD2 matches 7 bases. The CDR3 is 14 amino acids. Germline CDR1 is MNHNY and CDR2 is SVGAGI (reference sequence). The trim removed 6 bases at V and 4 bases at J, leaving 9 bases unmatched.